These T cell receptor beta chains were read from a single sample in a study of chemoradiotherapy in HPV16-positive cancers. Using immunoSEQ multiplex PCR, the repertoire was profiled, and TCRdb retains in-frame clones only, with some absent. Of tens of thousands of clones listed, 86% are singletons. The material was blood, obtained from a patient who underwent chemoradiotherapy. The source is a human donor with HPV-associated anogenital cancer. CDR3s include the opening cysteine and the closing phenylalanine or tryptophan. A D gene is named only where the DNA matches it firmly. Expanded clones are given a class, and other clones once, few, many or no size at all.

cdr3_nt cdr3_aa cdr3_length v_call clone_size j_call d_call
TGTGCCAGCAGCACGACAGGGGGCAATCAGCCCCAGCATTTT CASSTTGGNQPQHF 14 TRBV11-2 - TRBJ1-5 TRBD1
TGTGCCAGCTCCCAAGGACCCTACGAGCAGTACTTC CASSQGPYEQYF 12 TRBV27 - TRBJ2-7 -
TGTGCCAGCAGGGGCGGGGACAGGGTTTCCTACGAGCAGTACTTC CASRGGDRVSYEQYF 15 TRBV28 - TRBJ2-7 TRBD1
TGTGCCAGCAGTTTAGTCGGCAGTGCCTATTCACCCCTCCACTTT CASSLVGSAYSPLHF 15 TRBV27 - TRBJ1-6 -
TGTGCCAGCAGCCCCACAGGGGTGAACACTGAAGCTTTCTTT CASSPTGVNTEAFF 14 TRBV7-9 - TRBJ1-1 TRBD1
TGCGCCAGCAGTGATTCAGGGATGGAGACCCAGTACTTC CASSDSGMETQYF 13 TRBV10-1 - TRBJ2-5 -
TGTGCCAGCAGTGAGAGAACTGTCCTGGAGCAGTACTTC CASSERTVLEQYF 13 TRBV6-1 - TRBJ2-7 -
TGTGCCAGAAGCTTGGGGGGTGTGAACACCGGGGAGCTGTTTTTT CARSLGGVNTGELFF 15 TRBV5-3 - TRBJ2-2 -
TGTGCCACTCAGGAGGTGGATAACACTGAAGCTTTCTTT CATQEVDNTEAFF 13 TRBV10-3 - TRBJ1-1 -
TGTGCCAGCAGCGACCGACAGGCTAATCAGCCCCAGCATTTT CASSDRQANQPQHF 14 TRBV7-2 - TRBJ1-5 -
TGTGCCAGCAGTTTAGGCAGCCGGCAATACGAGCAGTACTTC CASSLGSRQYEQYF 14 TRBV27 once TRBJ2-7 -
TGTGCCAGCAGTGGGGACCTGGCAGTTAACTATGGCTACACCTTC CASSGDLAVNYGYTF 15 TRBV2 - TRBJ1-2 -
TGTGCCAGCAGGCCTGGGTCAACTAATGAAAAACTGTTTTTT CASRPGSTNEKLFF 14 TRBV6-6 - TRBJ1-4 -
TGCGCCAGCAGCTTGGAGGTAGGGCCCTCATACGAGCAGTACTTC CASSLEVGPSYEQYF 15 TRBV5-1 - TRBJ2-7 -
TGTGCCAGCAGCCAAGATAGACAGGACAACGTCCTGACTTTC CASSQDRQDNVLTF 14 TRBV14 - TRBJ2-6 -
TGTGCCAGCAGCCCGCCGGGGCTAGCGGGCCAAGAGACCCAGTACTTC CASSPPGLAGQETQYF 16 TRBV5-8 - TRBJ2-5 TRBD2
TGTGCCAGCTCCTTCCCACCGGGACAGTCCACAGATACGCAGTATTTT CASSFPPGQSTDTQYF 16 TRBV7-9 - TRBJ2-3 TRBD1
TGCGCCAGCAGCCAAGATCTAGCGGGGGGGCCAGATACGCAGTATTTT CASSQDLAGGPDTQYF 16 TRBV4-3 medium-sized TRBJ2-3 TRBD2
TGTGCCAGCAGCCCCGTTGCGCGGGGAGATGAGCAGTACTTC CASSPVARGDEQYF 14 TRBV7-8 - TRBJ2-7 -
TGCGCCAGCAGCTCCCACAGGGAGGGATACAATGAGCAGTTCTTC CASSSHREGYNEQFF 15 TRBV5-1 - TRBJ2-1 -
TGTGCCAGCAGCTTAGAGTTTGGTGAAGGTTTTGAACTGTTTTTT CASSLEFGEGFELFF 15 TRBV11-3 - TRBJ1-4 -
TGTGCCAGCAGCTTAGACGGCAGGGGCTTCTATGGCTACACCTTC CASSLDGRGFYGYTF 15 TRBV7-8 - TRBJ1-2 -
TGCGCCAGCAGCCAAGATTGGGGCGGGGTGGGCGACAATGAGCAGTTCTTC CASSQDWGGVGDNEQFF 17 TRBV4-3 - TRBJ2-1 -
TGTGCCAGCAGGGCGTCTCCCGGTACGGATACGCAGTATTTT CASRASPGTDTQYF 14 TRBV6-1 - TRBJ2-3 -
TGTGCCAGCAGCTTAGAAGGACGGGGATACAATGAGCAGTTCTTC CASSLEGRGYNEQFF 15 TRBV11-2 - TRBJ2-1 -
TGTGCCAGCACCCTAGACAGGGGCGAAACTGAAGCTTTCTTT CASTLDRGETEAFF 14 TRBV2 - TRBJ1-1 TRBD1
TGTGCCAGCAGTGTTGGACTGGACTATGGCTACACCTTC CASSVGLDYGYTF 13 TRBV2 - TRBJ1-2 -
TGTGCCAGCAGTTCGTTTAACACAGATACGCAGTATTTT CASSSFNTDTQYF 13 TRBV6-6 - TRBJ2-3 -
TGTGCCAGCAGAGGACAGGGACTTATGAACACTGAAGCTTTCTTT CASRGQGLMNTEAFF 15 TRBV6-1 few TRBJ1-1 TRBD1
TGTGCCAGTAGTATCCCCGAGACTGGTAGCACAGATACGCAGTATTTT CASSIPETGSTDTQYF 16 TRBV19 - TRBJ2-3 -
TGTGCCAGCGTCTTCCGGGTAGGCGGTGAGCAGTTCTTC CASVFRVGGEQFF 13 TRBV27 - TRBJ2-1 -
TGTGCCAGCAGCCCCTATGGGGGCTACGAGCAGTACTTC CASSPYGGYEQYF 13 TRBV11-3 - TRBJ2-7 -
TGTGCCATCAGTGAGTCGTCTACTCTATCACCCCTCCACTTT CAISESSTLSPLHF 14 TRBV10-3 - TRBJ1-6 -
TGTGCCAGCAGCCCCGACAGGCGTCCCAATAATTCACCCCTCCACTTT CASSPDRRPNNSPLHF 16 TRBV28 once TRBJ1-6 -
TGTGCCAGCAGTCCGGGACAGGGACGAGCCGAAGCTTTCTTT CASSPGQGRAEAFF 14 TRBV2 - TRBJ1-1 TRBD1
TGTGCCAGCAGGGCCCAGAGTGAGGGACAAGGGGGATACAGGTACTTC CASRAQSEGQGGYRYF 16 TRBV2 - TRBJ2-5 -
TGTGCCACCCAGCCTAGCGCCTACGAGCAGTACTTC CATQPSAYEQYF 12 TRBV6-1 - TRBJ2-7 -
TGTGCCAGCAGCCAAGATCTTGTAGCGGGGGGGCCAGGGAACATTCAGTACTTC CASSQDLVAGGPGNIQYF 18 TRBV4-2 - TRBJ2-4 TRBD2
TGCGCCAGCAACCCGGGACAGGGGGACACCGGGGAGCTGTTTTTT CASNPGQGDTGELFF 15 TRBV5-1 - TRBJ2-2 TRBD1
TGTGCCAGCTCCCCCCGATTTGGGGGTCCCGCAAATGAAAAACTGTTTTTT CASSPRFGGPANEKLFF 17 TRBV18 - TRBJ1-4 -
TGTGCCATCAGTGACGGGACTTTCTCTGGAAACACCATATATTTT CAISDGTFSGNTIYF 15 TRBV10-3 - TRBJ1-3 -
TGTGCCAGCAGTTCAGAGACCTTCTATGGCTACACCTTC CASSSETFYGYTF 13 TRBV7-9 few TRBJ1-2 -
TGTGCCAGCAGCTTCGACAGGTCTGGCACTGAAGCTTTCTTT CASSFDRSGTEAFF 14 TRBV27 - TRBJ1-1 -
TGTGCCAGCAGCCCAGGACTAGTATCCCCGCAGTACTTC CASSPGLVSPQYF 13 TRBV7-2 - TRBJ2-7 TRBD2
TGTGCCAGCTGGAGGAATGAGCAGTTCTTC CASWRNEQFF 10 TRBV2 - TRBJ2-1 -
TGTGCCAGCAGCTTTGACCCCCTCGACTCAGGGGGGAACCATGGCTACACCTTC CASSFDPLDSGGNHGYTF 18 TRBV5-4 - TRBJ1-2 TRBD1
TGTGCCAGTACCCGCCTAGCGGGGGCTTACAATGAGCAGTTCTTC CASTRLAGAYNEQFF 15 TRBV19 - TRBJ2-1 TRBD2
TGCGCCAGCAGCAGGGATGGGACAGTGGGTTCCAACGAGCAGTACTTC CASSRDGTVGSNEQYF 16 TRBV5-1 - TRBJ2-7 TRBD1
TGTGCCAGCAGCTTAAGTGGGGGGCACCAACACTTC CASSLSGGHQHF 12 TRBV7-9 - TRBJ2-5 -
TGTGCCAGCAGTGAAGCGCTTGGGCCCACATATGAGCAGTTCTTC CASSEALGPTYEQFF 15 TRBV6-1 - TRBJ2-1 -
TGTGCCAGCAGTGACAACGGTGGTGGCTACACCTTC CASSDNGGGYTF 12 TRBV7-9 - TRBJ1-2 -
TGTGCCAGCAGCTTACTAGCGGGGGTGAGCTCCTACGAGCAGTACTTC CASSLLAGVSSYEQYF 16 TRBV11-1 - TRBJ2-7 TRBD2
TGTGCCAGCAGCTTAGGTTCAGCGGATTCCAATGAGCAGTTCTTC CASSLGSADSNEQFF 15 TRBV11-3 - TRBJ2-1 -
TGCGCCAGCAGCTTGGCGGCGCAGGGTGACTACACCTTC CASSLAAQGDYTF 13 TRBV5-1 - TRBJ1-2 -
TGTGCCAGCAGTTATGGTGATGAGGGAAACACCATATATTTT CASSYGDEGNTIYF 14 TRBV6-6 once TRBJ1-3 -
TGTGCCAGCAGCGTAGCCCCCGGGGGCCAAGGGACCCAGTACTTC CASSVAPGGQGTQYF 15 TRBV9 once TRBJ2-5 -